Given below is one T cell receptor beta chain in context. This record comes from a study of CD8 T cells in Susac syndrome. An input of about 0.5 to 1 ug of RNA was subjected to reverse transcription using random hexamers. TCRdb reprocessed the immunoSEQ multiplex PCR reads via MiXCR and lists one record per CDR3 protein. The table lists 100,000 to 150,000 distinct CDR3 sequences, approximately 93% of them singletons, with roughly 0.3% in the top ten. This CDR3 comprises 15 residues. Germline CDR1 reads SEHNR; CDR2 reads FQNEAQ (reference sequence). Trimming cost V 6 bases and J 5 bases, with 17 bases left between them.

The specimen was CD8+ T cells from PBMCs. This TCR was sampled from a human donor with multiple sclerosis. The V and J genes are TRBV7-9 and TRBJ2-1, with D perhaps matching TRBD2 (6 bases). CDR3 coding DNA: TGTGCCAGCAGTTCGGGACTCCAAACGCACAATGAGCAGTTCTTC. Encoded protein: CASSSGLQTHNEQFF.